The source of this T cell receptor beta chain is a study of T cells after yellow fever vaccination. Whole-study results and caveats: Most clones from primary vaccination were detected again post-booster (roughly 96% CD4, roughly 85% CD8). Weaker in magnitude, the secondary response showed a faster peak on day 5 versus 15. Just a small share of clonotypes turned up in the CD4 compartment as well as the CD8 compartment.

Germline V CDR1 and CDR2: SGDLS, YYNGEE. The CDR3 is 14 residues long. The junction had 0 bases not matched to a gene; V was cut back by 1 base and J by 4 bases. This clonotype came up a few times. Its antigen is not identified. MiXCR was run by TCRdb on the 5' RACE reads, yielding one entry per CDR3 protein. The sample consists of about 320,000 distinct CDR3 sequences, approximately 11% of them appearing once. The sequence derives from a man between 18 and 29 years old who received the YFV17D yellow fever vaccine. The chain has TRBV9 and TRBJ2-3, with 10 bases lining up with TRBD2. The specimen comprised CD4+ T cells sorted from PBMCs, sampled 45 days after the yellow fever booster vaccination. The chain's CDR3 is CASSVLAGADTQYF. The CDR3, as DNA: TGTGCCAGCAGCGTACTAGCGGGGGCAGATACGCAGTATTTT.